The 28 T cell receptor beta chains below all came from one sample that was sequenced in a study of cytomegalovirus exposure and HLA in healthy donors. The PCR contained 60 Vbeta and 13 Jbeta primers. Profiling relied on immunoSEQ multiplex PCR, and the TCRdb table lists in-frame clones only, not all of them. The sample lists under 140,000 clones; approximately 83% were seen once. Material: PBMCs. The receptor source for this set is a man in his forties or fifties in good health and CMV-seronegative.

The DNA of the CDR3 is TGTGCCAGCAGCCCCCGACTAGCGGGGGGGACCTACGAGCAGTACTTC. Protein sequence: CASSPRLAGGTYEQYF. The chain employs TRBV7-2 and TRBJ2-7; 14 bases agree with TRBD2. CDR1 is SGHTA and CDR2 is FQGNSA in the germline V gene. This CDR3 contains 16 residues. With V trimmed by 5 bases and J by 2 bases, 5 bases remained unmatched.

The J gene is TRBJ1-1, the V gene TRBV5-1; D might be TRBD1 (5 bases). Germline CDR1 SGHRS, CDR2 YFSETQ. V lost 6 bases and J 5 bases, leaving 14 bases between the germline ends. The CDR3 contains 13 residues. CDR3 bases: TGCGCCAGCACCGCGGCCGGGGGAACTGAAGCTTTCTTT. It encodes CASTAAGGTEAFF.

The chain recombines TRBV4-1 with TRBJ1-2; D unresolved. Germline CDR1 MGHRA, CDR2 YSYEKL. This CDR3 is built from 15 residues. V shed 0 bases and J shed 0 bases, with 8 bases lying between them. In DNA, the CDR3 is TGCGCCAGCAGCCAAGAGGGAGCCGCTAACTATGGCTACACCTTC. Its translation: CASSQEGAANYGYTF.

J is TRBJ1-1 and V is TRBV5-4, with 7 bases that match TRBD1. CDR3 length: 14 residues. In germline, CDR1 is SGHNT, CDR2 YYREEE (reference sequence). J lost 4 bases, V lost 4 bases, and 7 bases had no gene match. CDR3 protein: CASSLQGVTTEAFF. Here the CDR3 DNA reads TGTGCCAGCAGCCTCCAGGGGGTGACCACTGAAGCTTTCTTT.

This chain uses TRBV6-5 with TRBJ1-1; D is perhaps TRBD1 (6 bases). This CDR3 is 11 amino acids long. The V end lost 7 bases, the J end lost 6 bases, and 9 bases lay between the germline ends. Per the germline V gene, CDR1 is MNHEY and CDR2 is SVGAGI. CDR3 protein: CASIGQSEAFF. DNA for the CDR3: TGTGCCAGCATCGGACAGTCTGAAGCTTTCTTT.

This clone was found a few times. V gene TRBV27 combines with J gene TRBJ1-6; D is possibly TRBD1 (6 bases). V lost 2 bases to trimming and J lost 12 bases, with 14 bases between them. Per the germline V gene, CDR1 is MNHEY and CDR2 is SMNVEV (reference sequence). The CDR3 has 14 residues. Here the CDR3 DNA reads TGTGCCAGCAGTTTAAATCGACAGGCCAAACCCCTCCACTTT. Protein sequence: CASSLNRQAKPLHF.

Of note for this clone: Other DNA sequences within the sample encode an identical CDR3. The chain employs TRBV27 and TRBJ2-3; a possible D gene is TRBD1 (6 bases). Trimming removed 9 bases at V and 4 bases at J, with 14 bases between. The germline gives CDR1 MNHEY, CDR2 SMNVEV (reference sequence). The CDR3 length is 13 residues. CDR3 sequence reads: CASNRAPADTQYF. CDR3 sequence (DNA): TGTGCCAGTAACAGGGCGCCCGCAGATACGCAGTATTTT.

In this sample, this clone turned up once. The V gene is TRBV30, the J gene TRBJ2-7, with 7 positions matching TRBD1. CDR1 is GTSNPN and CDR2 is SVGIG in the germline V gene (reference sequence). With V trimmed by 5 bases and J by 3 bases, 4 bases remained unmatched. The CDR3 extends over 12 amino acids. In nucleotides, the CDR3 is TGTGCCTGGGCTACAGGGGACTACGAGCAGTACTTC. This translates into CAWATGDYEQYF.

A single count supports this clone. The gene calls are TRBV5-1 and TRBJ1-6; D ambiguous. The V and J ends lost 0 bases and 6 bases respectively, with 13 bases between them. The CDR3 runs to 16 residues. Germline assignment: CDR1 SGHRS and CDR2 YFSETQ. CDR3 sequence reads: CASSLADGVGNSPLHF. The DNA for the CDR3 is TGCGCCAGCAGCTTGGCCGACGGGGTAGGTAATTCACCCCTCCACTTT.

The chain employs TRBV6-1 and TRBJ1-6; 8 nucleotides match TRBD1. From germline, CDR1 is MNHNS and CDR2 SASEGT. This CDR3 has 16 amino acids. With V trimmed by 2 bases and J by 5 bases, 5 bases remained unmatched. In DNA form, the CDR3 reads TGTGCCAGCAGTGAACTCCAGGGGGCAAATAATTCACCCCTCCACTTT. Protein sequence: CASSELQGANNSPLHF.

V and J are TRBV7-9 and TRBJ1-4; D uncertain. The CDR3 runs 13 residues. Trimming removed 8 bases at V and 6 bases at J, with 13 bases between. Per the germline V gene, CDR1 is SEHNR and CDR2 is FQNEAQ (reference sequence). The CDR3 region has the DNA TGTGCCAGCGGTACGGGGATATATGAAAAACTGTTTTTT. It translates to CASGTGIYEKLFF.

In DNA form, the CDR3 reads TGCGCCAGCAGCCAAGAAAATCGAGTTAACTATGGCTACACCTTC. This sequence encodes CASSQENRVNYGYTF. The chain combines TRBV4-3 with TRBJ1-2, with unresolved D. With 0 bases removed from V and 1 base from J, the gap between germline ends came to 9 bases. In germline, CDR1 is LGHNA, CDR2 YSLEER. The CDR3 runs 15 residues.

The chain employs TRBV30 and TRBJ1-2; D uncertain. V gave up 7 bases and J gave up 0 bases, with 9 bases separating them. This CDR3 has 12 amino acids. The germline V gene has CDR1 GTSNPN and CDR2 SVGIG (reference sequence). The CDR3 loop reads CASPDTNYGYTF. The CDR3 DNA follows: TGTGCCTCCCCAGACACTAACTATGGCTACACCTTC.

This chain links TRBV6-4 with TRBJ1-1, with 9 bases lining up with TRBD1. The CDR3 sequence is 15 residues long. Trimming took 5 bases from V and 5 from J; bases not matched to a gene: 9. The germline V gene has CDR1 MRHNA and CDR2 SNTAGT. CDR3 sequence (DNA): TGTGCCAGCAGTCTGACGTTGGGACAGGGTACTGAAGCTTTCTTT. This gives the protein CASSLTLGQGTEAFF.

This clone was counted once. The chain carries TRBV5-1 and TRBJ1-5; perhaps TRBD1 as D (6 bases). V lost 0 bases and J 5 bases, leaving 6 bases between the germline ends. The CDR3 contains 13 residues. Germline CDR1 reads SGHRS; CDR2 reads YFSETQ. CDR3 sequence (DNA): TGCGCCAGCAGCTTGGACAGGGATCAGCCCCAGCATTTT. This gives the protein CASSLDRDQPQHF.

The chain employs TRBV5-6 and TRBJ1-6, with 10 bases aligning to TRBD1. The CDR3 covers 16 residues. V dropped 4 bases and J dropped 7; count of bases not matched to a gene: 8. Germline CDR1 and CDR2: SGHDT and YYEEEE. The CDR3 coding sequence is TGTGCCAGCAGCGCAACGGACAGGGGGTGGAATTCACCCCTCCACTTT. Its protein is CASSATDRGWNSPLHF.

A word on this clone: This specimen includes other DNA sequences encoding the same CDR3. The chain links TRBV5-1 to TRBJ1-5, with D tentatively TRBD1 (5 bases). Trimming removed 1 base at V and 1 base at J, with 6 bases between. CDR1 is SGHRS and CDR2 is YFSETQ in the germline V gene. The CDR3 totals 14 residues. CDR3 residues: CASSLSGSNQPQHF. Here the CDR3 DNA reads TGCGCCAGCAGCTTGTCAGGGAGCAATCAGCCCCAGCATTTT.

The rearrangement links TRBV18 to TRBJ1-4, with TRBD1 matching 7 bases. Germline V gene sequence: CDR1 KGHSH, CDR2 LQKENI. The CDR3 totals 15 residues. V was clipped by 3 bases and J by 7 bases; unmatched bases: 8. This CDR3 reads CASSPPPGQAEKLFF. The CDR3 bases are TGTGCCAGCTCACCCCCACCAGGACAGGCTGAAAAACTGTTTTTT.

The rearrangement joins TRBV5-6 to TRBJ2-5, with TRBD1 identical over 9 bases. Matching the DNA end better, TRBJ2-7 makes the J call doubtful. The germline V gene encodes CDR1 SGHDT and CDR2 YYEEEE. The CDR3 consists of 15 residues. CDR3 amino acids: CASSLQGTGSYEQYF. CDR3 sequence (DNA): TGTGCCAGCAGCCTCCAGGGGACAGGGTCCTACGAGCAGTACTTC.

This sequence joins TRBV5-1 and TRBJ2-5, with 7 nucleotides matching TRBD2. V trimming: 3 bases; J trimming: 6 bases; junction bases outside the gene matches: 5. Germline V gene data show CDR1 as SGHRS and CDR2 as YFSETQ. The CDR3 has 13 residues. This CDR3 is CASSSGLGKTQYF. The CDR3 coding sequence is TGCGCCAGCAGCTCCGGACTAGGAAAGACCCAGTACTTC.

This chain connects TRBV5-4 to TRBJ1-4, with 12 positions matching TRBD1. V was pared by 3 bases and J by 4 bases, with 10 bases of the junction left unmatched. Per germline, CDR1 SGHNT and CDR2 YYREEE (reference sequence). There are 18 residues in the CDR3. The CDR3 sequence: CASSSKPGQGAINEKLFF. Written as DNA, the CDR3 is TGTGCCAGCAGCTCAAAACCGGGACAGGGGGCGATTAATGAAAAACTGTTTTTT.

CDR3 in amino acids: CASSVRGGPGTDTQYF. CDR3 nucleotides: TGTGCCAGCAGCGTACGGGGGGGCCCCGGCACAGATACGCAGTATTTT. V and J are TRBV5-4 and TRBJ2-3; 8 bases align to TRBD2. The germline V gene has CDR1 SGHNT and CDR2 YYREEE (reference sequence). Losses at the gene ends were 4 bases for V and 1 base for J; bases not matched to a gene: 8. The CDR3 is 16 amino acids.

The chain joins TRBV4-2 to TRBJ1-5; D is unresolved. The CDR3 is made up of 16 amino acids. Deletions cut 1 base from V and 2 bases from J, with 12 bases between. Germline lookup yields CDR1 LGHNA and CDR2 YNFKEQ. CDR3 protein: CASSQGTAGGNQPQHF. CDR3 nucleotides: TGTGCCAGCAGCCAAGGGACGGCCGGGGGCAATCAGCCCCAGCATTTT.

The chain combines TRBV9 with TRBJ2-5; the D gene is possibly TRBD1 (6 bases). The CDR3 contains 16 residues. In germline, CDR1 is SGDLS, CDR2 YYNGEE. V was pared by 4 bases and J by 5 bases, with 21 bases between. This CDR3 is CASSFSGRGVGETQYF. The CDR3 bases are TGTGCCAGCAGCTTCTCGGGCAGGGGCGTCGGGGAGACCCAGTACTTC.

The genes are TRBV5-1 and TRBJ2-3, with TRBD1 matching over 7 bases. This CDR3 has 15 amino acids. The V and J ends lost 3 bases and 0 bases, in that order; junction bases with no gene match: 4. Germline CDR1 is SGHRS and CDR2 is YFSETQ. For the CDR3, the DNA is TGCGCCAGCAGCTCGGGACAGACCAGCACAGATACGCAGTATTTT. This encodes CASSSGQTSTDTQYF. The full variable domain, completed using reference TRBV5-1 and TRBJ2-3, is KAGVTQTPRYLIKTRGQQVTLSCSPISGHRSVSWYQQTPGQGLQFLFEYFSETQRNKGNFPGRFSGRQFSNSRSEMNVSTLELGDSALYLCASSSGQTSTDTQYFGPGTRLTVL.

This clone was detected a few times. This sequence joins TRBV9 and TRBJ2-7, with a tentative D call TRBD1 (6 bases). The CDR3 runs 15 residues. The germline V gene encodes CDR1 SGDLS and CDR2 YYNGEE. Trimming removed 0 bases at V and 4 bases at J, with 14 bases between. The CDR3 nucleotides read TGTGCCAGCAGCGTAGAATCTAGGACAGTTTACGAGCAGTACTTC. This codes for CASSVESRTVYEQYF.

V and J are TRBV19 and TRBJ1-4; TRBD1 matches at 8 bases. The V and J ends lost 5 bases and 9 bases, in that order; junction bases with no gene match: 5. CDR3 length: 13 residues. Germline CDR1 reads LNHDA; CDR2 reads SQIVND (reference sequence). The CDR3, as DNA: TGTGCCAGTAGTGATACAGGGGGACAAAAACTGTTTTTT. Residues: CASSDTGGQKLFF.

The chain recombines TRBV6-6 with TRBJ1-5, with TRBD1 identical over 7 bases. There are 14 residues in the CDR3. Per the germline V gene, CDR1 is MNHNY and CDR2 is SVGAGI (reference sequence). V dropped 8 bases and J dropped 6; count of bases not matched to a gene: 10. In DNA form, the CDR3 reads TGTGCCAGCCACTGGACAGGAGTGATTCAGCCCCAGCATTTT. This gives the protein CASHWTGVIQPQHF.